This T cell receptor beta chain appears in the sequencing data of a study of T cells after posttransplantation cyclophosphamide. Study outcomes and limitations: Skin or GI-infiltrating T cells shared few TRB sequences with blood. TRB clonality was highly associated with recipient CMV seropositivity and reactivation. Later post-transplant blood repertoires were often dominated by donor CD8+ memory clones.

Peripheral blood was collected from the related graft donor on the marrow donation day. This clone was found many times. Antigen unknown. CDR1 and CDR2 (germline): SGDLS, YYNGEE. The length of the CDR3 is 15 residues. Trimming removed 4 bases at V and 5 bases at J, with 18 bases between. Profiled with immunoSEQ multiplex PCR; TCRdb holds only in-frame clones, not every one. Altogether some 50,000 clones were found in the sample, and no singletons occur. The sequence came from a man aged 35-49 years in good health, CMV-negative, and a related stem cell transplant donor. The specimen was PBMCs. This chain uses TRBV9 with TRBJ1-1; the D gene is possibly TRBD1 (5 bases). CDR3 loop: CASSPSGGRKTEAFF. In DNA form, the CDR3 reads TGTGCCAGCAGCCCTAGTGGGGGGAGGAAAACTGAAGCTTTCTTT.